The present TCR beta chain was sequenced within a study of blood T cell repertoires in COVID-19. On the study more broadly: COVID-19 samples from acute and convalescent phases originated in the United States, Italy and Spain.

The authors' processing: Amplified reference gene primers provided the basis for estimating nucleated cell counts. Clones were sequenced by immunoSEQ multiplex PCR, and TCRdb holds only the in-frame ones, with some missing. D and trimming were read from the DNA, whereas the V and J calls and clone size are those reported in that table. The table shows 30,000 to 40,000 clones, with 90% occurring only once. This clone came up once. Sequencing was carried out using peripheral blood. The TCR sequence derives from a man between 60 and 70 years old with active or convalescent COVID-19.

The chain's CDR3 is CASSEDPGTSYNEQFF. CDR3 nucleotides: TGCGCCAGCAGTGAGGACCCCGGGACTAGCTACAATGAGCAGTTCTTC. The V and J genes are TRBV10-1 and TRBJ2-1; 8 bases line up with TRBD2. The CDR3 consists of 16 residues. Germline lookup yields CDR1 WNHNN and CDR2 SYGVQD (reference sequence). Germline trimming cut 2 bases from V and 3 bases from J; bases unmatched to any gene: 6.